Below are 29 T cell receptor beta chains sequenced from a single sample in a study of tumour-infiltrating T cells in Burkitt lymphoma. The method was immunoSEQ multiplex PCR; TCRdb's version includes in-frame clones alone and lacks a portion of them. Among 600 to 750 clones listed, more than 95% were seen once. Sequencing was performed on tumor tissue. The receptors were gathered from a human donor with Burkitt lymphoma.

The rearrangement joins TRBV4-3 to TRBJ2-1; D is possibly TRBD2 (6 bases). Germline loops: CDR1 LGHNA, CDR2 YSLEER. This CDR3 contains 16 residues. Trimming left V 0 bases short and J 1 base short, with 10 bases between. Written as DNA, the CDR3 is TGCGCCAGCAGCCAAGATGGGACTGGTTCCTACAATGAGCAGTTCTTC. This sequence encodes CASSQDGTGSYNEQFF.

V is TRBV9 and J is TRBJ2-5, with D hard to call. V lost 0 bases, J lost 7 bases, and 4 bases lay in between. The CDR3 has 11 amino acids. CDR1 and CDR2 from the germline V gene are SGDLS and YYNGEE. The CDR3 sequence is CASSVVGTQYF. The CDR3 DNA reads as TGTGCCAGCAGCGTAGTCGGGACCCAGTACTTC.

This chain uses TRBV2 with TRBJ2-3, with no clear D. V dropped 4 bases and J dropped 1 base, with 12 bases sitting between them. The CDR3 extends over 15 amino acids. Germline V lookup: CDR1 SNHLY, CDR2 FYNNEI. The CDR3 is CASSAGNRGTDTQYF. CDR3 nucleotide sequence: TGTGCCAGCAGTGCAGGAAACCGGGGCACAGATACGCAGTATTTT.

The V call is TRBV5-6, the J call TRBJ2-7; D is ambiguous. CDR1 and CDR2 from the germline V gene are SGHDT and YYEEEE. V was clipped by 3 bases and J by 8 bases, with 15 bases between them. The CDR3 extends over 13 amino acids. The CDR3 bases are TGTGCCAGCAGCTGGGGTGGGTCCTGGAAGCAGTACTTC. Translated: CASSWGGSWKQYF.

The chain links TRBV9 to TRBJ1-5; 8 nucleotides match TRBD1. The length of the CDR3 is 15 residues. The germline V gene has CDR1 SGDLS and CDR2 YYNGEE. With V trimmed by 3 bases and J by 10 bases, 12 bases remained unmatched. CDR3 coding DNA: TGTGCCAGCAGCGGATACCTCCAGGGGGCGGAACCCCAGCATTTT. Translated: CASSGYLQGAEPQHF.

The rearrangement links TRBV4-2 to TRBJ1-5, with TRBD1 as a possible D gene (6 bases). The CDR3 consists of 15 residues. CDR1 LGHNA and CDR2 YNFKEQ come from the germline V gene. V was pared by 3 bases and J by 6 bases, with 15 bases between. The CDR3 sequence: CASSQEQGRGQPQHF. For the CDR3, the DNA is TGTGCCAGCAGCCAGGAACAGGGCCGAGGTCAGCCCCAGCATTTT.

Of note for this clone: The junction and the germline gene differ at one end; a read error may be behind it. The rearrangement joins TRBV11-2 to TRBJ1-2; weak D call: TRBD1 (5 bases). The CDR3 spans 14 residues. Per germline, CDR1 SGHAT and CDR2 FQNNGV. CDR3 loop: CASTQGAKNYGYIF. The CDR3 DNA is TGTGCCAGCACCCAAGGGGCGAAGAACTATGGCTACATCTTC.

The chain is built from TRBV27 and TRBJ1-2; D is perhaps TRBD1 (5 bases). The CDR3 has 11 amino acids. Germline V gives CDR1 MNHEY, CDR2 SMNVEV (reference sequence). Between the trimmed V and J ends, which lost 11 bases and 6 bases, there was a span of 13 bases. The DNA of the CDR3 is TGTGCCGTAGGATGGGGGAATGGCTACACCTTC. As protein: CAVGWGNGYTF.

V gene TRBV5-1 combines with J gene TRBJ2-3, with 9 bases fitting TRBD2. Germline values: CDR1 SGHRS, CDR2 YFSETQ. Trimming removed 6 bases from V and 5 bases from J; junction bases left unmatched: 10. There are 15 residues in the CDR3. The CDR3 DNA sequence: TGCGCCAGCAACAGTGGCGGGGGGGCCTTAGATACGCAGTATTTT. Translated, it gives CASNSGGGALDTQYF.

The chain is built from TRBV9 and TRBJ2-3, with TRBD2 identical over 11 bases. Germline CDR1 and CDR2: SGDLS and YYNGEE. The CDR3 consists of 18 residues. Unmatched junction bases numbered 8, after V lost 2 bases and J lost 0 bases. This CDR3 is CASSVTSGTGPSTDTQYF. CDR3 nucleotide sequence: TGTGCCAGCAGCGTGACTAGCGGGACGGGACCTAGCACAGATACGCAGTATTTT.

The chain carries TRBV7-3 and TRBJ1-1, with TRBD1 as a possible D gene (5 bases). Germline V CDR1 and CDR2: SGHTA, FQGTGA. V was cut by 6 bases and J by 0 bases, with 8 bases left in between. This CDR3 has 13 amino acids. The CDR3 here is CASRAGLNTEAFF. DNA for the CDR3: TGTGCCAGCAGGGCGGGACTGAACACTGAAGCTTTCTTT.

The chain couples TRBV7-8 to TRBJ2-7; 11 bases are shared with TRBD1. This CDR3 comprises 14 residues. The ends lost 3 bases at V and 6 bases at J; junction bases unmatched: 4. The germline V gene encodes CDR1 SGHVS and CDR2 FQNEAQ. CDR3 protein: CASSFGQGAREQYF. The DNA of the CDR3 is TGTGCCAGCAGCTTCGGACAGGGGGCTCGCGAGCAGTACTTC.

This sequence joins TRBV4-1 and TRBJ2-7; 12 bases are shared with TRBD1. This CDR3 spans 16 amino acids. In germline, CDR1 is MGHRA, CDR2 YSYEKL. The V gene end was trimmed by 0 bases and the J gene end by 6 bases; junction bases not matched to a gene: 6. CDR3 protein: CASSQEPGQGAGEQYF. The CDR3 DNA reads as TGCGCCAGCAGCCAAGAGCCGGGACAGGGGGCTGGCGAGCAGTACTTC.

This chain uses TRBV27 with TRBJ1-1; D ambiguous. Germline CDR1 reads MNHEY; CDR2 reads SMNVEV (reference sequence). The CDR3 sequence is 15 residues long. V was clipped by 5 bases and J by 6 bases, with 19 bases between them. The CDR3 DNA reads TGTGCCAGCAGTATCTCGAGGGTAGGGCTCGCTGAAGCTTTCTTT. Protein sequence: CASSISRVGLAEAFF.

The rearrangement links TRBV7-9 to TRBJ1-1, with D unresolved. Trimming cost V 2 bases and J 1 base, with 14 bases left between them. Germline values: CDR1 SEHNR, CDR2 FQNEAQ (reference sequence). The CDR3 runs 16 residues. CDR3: CASSLWFRETNTEAFF. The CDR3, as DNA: TGTGCCAGCAGCTTATGGTTTCGGGAGACGAACACTGAAGCTTTCTTT.

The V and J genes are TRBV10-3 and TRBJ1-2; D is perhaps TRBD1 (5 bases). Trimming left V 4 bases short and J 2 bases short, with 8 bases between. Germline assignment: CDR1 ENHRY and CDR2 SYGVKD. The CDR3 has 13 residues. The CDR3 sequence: CAISGDENYGYTF. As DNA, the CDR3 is TGTGCCATCAGTGGGGACGAGAACTATGGCTACACCTTC.

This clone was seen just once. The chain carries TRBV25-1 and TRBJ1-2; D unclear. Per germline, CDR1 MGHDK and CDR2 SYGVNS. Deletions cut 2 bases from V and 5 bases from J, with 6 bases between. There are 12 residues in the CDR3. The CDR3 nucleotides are TGTGCCAGCAGTGAAGAAGGGTATGGCTACACCTTC. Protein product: CASSEEGYGYTF.

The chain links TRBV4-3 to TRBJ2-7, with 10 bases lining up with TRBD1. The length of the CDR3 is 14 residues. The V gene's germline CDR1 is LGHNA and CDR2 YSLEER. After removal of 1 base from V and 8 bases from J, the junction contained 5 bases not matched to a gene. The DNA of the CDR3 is TGCGCCAGCAGCCAAGGGACAGGGGGATACAAGCAGTACTTC. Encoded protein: CASSQGTGGYKQYF.

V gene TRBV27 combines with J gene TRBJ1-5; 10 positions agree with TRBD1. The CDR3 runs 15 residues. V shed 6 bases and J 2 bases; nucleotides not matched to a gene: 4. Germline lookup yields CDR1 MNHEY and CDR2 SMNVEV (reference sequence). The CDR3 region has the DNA TGTGCCAGCAGCGTCGGGACAGGGGGCAATCAGCCCCAGCATTTT. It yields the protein CASSVGTGGNQPQHF.

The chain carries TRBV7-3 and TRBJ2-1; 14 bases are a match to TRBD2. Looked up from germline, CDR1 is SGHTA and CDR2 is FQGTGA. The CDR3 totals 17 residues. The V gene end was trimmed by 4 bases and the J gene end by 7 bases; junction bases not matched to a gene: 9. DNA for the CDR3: TGTGCCAGCAGCTCATTGGGGACTAGCGGGAGCCGGAATGAGCAGTTCTTC. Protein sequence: CASSSLGTSGSRNEQFF. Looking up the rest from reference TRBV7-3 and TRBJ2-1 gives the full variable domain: GAGVSQTPSNKVTEKGKYVELRCDPISGHTALYWYRQSLGQGPEFLIYFQGTGAADDSGLPNDRFFAVRPEGSVSTLKIQRTERGDSAVYLCASSSLGTSGSRNEQFFGPGTRLTVL.

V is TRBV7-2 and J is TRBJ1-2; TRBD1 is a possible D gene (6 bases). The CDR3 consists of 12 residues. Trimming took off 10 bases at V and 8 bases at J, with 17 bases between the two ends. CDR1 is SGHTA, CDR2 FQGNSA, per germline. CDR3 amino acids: CATRRDNFGYTF. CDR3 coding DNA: TGTGCCACCCGCCGGGACAACTTCGGCTACACCTTC.

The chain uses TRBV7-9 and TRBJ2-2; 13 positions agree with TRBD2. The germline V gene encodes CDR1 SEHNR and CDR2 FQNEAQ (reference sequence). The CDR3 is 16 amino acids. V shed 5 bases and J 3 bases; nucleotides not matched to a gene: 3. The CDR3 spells CASSKGLAGYTGELFF. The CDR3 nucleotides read TGTGCCAGCAGCAAGGGACTAGCGGGATACACCGGGGAGCTGTTTTTT.

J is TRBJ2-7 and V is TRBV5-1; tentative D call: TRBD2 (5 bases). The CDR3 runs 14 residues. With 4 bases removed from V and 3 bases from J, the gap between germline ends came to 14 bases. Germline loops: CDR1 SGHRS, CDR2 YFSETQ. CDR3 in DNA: TGCGCCAGCAGCCCCCGGAGGAGCGACTACGAGCAGTACTTC. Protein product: CASSPRRSDYEQYF. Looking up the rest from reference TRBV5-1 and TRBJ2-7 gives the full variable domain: KAGVTQTPRYLIKTRGQQVTLSCSPISGHRSVSWYQQTPGQGLQFLFEYFSETQRNKGNFPGRFSGRQFSNSRSEMNVSTLELGDSALYLCASSPRRSDYEQYFGPGTRLTVT.

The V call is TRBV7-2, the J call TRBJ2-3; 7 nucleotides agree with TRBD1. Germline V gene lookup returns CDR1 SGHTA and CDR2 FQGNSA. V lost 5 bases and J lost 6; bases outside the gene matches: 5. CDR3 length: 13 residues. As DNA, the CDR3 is TGTGCCAGCAGCAACTCCAGGGGGGATACGCAGTATTTT. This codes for CASSNSRGDTQYF.

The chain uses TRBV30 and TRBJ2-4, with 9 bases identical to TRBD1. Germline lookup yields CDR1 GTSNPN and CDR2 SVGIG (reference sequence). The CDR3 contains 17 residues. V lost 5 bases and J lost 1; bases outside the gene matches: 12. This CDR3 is CAWSQGAGTMAKNIQYF. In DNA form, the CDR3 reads TGTGCCTGGTCACAGGGGGCGGGTACGATGGCCAAAAACATTCAGTACTTC. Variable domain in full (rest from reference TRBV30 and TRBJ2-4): SQTIHQWPATLVQPVGSPLSLECTVEGTSNPNLYWYRQAAGRGLQLLFYSVGIGQISSEVPQNLSASRPQDRQFILSSKKLLLSDSGFYLCAWSQGAGTMAKNIQYFGAGTRLSVL.

The DNA of the CDR3 is TGTGCCAGCAGCTTGGCCCCTGCAGGGGGAAGGTATGGCTACACCTTC. Translating it yields CASSLAPAGGRYGYTF. This chain uses TRBV5-6 with TRBJ1-2; TRBD1 aligns across 7 bases. Unmatched junction bases numbered 10, after V lost 0 bases and J lost 5 bases. CDR3 size: 16 residues. Per germline, CDR1 SGHDT and CDR2 YYEEEE. The full variable domain, in which reference TRBV5-6 and TRBJ1-2 provide the parts outside the CDR3, is DAGVTQSPTHLIKTRGQQVTLRCSPKSGHDTVSWYQQALGQGPQFIFQYYEEEERQRGNFPDRFSGHQFPNYSSELNVNALLLGDSALYLCASSLAPAGGRYGYTFGSGTRLTVV.

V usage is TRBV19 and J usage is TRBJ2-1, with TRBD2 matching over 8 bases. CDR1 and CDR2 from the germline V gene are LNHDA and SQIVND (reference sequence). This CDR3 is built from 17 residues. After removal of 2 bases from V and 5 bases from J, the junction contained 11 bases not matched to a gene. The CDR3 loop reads CASSIMAGGSGNNEQFF. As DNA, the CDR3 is TGTGCCAGTAGTATAATGGCCGGGGGTAGCGGGAACAATGAGCAGTTCTTC.

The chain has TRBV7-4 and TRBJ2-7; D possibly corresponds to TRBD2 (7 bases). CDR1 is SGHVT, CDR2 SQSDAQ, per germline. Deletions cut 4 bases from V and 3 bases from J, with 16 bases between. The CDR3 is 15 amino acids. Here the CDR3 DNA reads TGTGCCAGCAGCTCAGGGGACTATCGGGACTACGAGCAGTACTTC. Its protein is CASSSGDYRDYEQYF.

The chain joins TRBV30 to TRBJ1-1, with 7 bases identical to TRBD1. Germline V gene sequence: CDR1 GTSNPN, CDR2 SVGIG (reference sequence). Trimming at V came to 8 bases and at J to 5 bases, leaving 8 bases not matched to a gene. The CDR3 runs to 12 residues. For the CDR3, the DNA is TGTGCCAGGGGGCAGGGAACAACTGAAGCTTTCTTT. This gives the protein CARGQGTTEAFF.